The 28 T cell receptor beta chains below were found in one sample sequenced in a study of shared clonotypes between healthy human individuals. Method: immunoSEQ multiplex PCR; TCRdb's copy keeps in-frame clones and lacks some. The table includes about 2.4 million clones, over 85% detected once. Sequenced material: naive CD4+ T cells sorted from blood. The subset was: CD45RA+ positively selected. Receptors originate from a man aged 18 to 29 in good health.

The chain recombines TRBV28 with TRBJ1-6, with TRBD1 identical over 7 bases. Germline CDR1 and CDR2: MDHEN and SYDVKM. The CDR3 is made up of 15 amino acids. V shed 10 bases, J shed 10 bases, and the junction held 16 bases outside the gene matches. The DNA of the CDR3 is TGTGCCATTAGGGACAGTTCAGTGCTAATCTCACCCCTCCACTTT. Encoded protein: CAIRDSSVLISPLHF.

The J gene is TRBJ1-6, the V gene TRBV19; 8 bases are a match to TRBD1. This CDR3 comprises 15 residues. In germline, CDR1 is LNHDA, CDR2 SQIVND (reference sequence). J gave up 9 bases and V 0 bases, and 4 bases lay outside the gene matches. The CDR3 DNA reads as TGTGCCAGTAGTATAGACGGGCAGGGGGCTTCACCCCTCCACTTT. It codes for CASSIDGQGASPLHF. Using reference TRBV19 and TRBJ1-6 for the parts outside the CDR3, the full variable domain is DGGITQSPKYLFRKEGQNVTLSCEQNLNHDAMYWYRQDPGQGLRLIYYSQIVNDFQKGDIAEGYSVSREKKESFPLTVTSAQKNPTAFYLCASSIDGQGASPLHFGNGTRLTVT.

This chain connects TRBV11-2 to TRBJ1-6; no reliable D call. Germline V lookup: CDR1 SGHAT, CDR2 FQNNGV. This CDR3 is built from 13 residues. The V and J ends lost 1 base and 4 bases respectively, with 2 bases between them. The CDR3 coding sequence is TGTGCCAGCAGCTTAGGGTATAATTCACCCCTCCACTTT. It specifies CASSLGYNSPLHF.

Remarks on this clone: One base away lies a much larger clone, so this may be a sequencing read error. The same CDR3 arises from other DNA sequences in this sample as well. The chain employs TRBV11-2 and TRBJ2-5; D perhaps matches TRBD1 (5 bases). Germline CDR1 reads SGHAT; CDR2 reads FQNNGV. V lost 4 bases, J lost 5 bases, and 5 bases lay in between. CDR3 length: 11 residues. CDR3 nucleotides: TGTGCCAGCAGCTCAGGGGAGACCCAGTACTTC. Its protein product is CASSSGETQYF. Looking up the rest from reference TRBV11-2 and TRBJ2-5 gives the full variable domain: EAGVAQSPRYKIIEKRQSVAFWCNPISGHATLYWYQQILGQGPKLLIQFQNNGVVDDSQLPKDRFSAERLKGVDSTLKIQPAKLEDSAVYLCASSSGETQYFGPGTRLLVL.

CDR3 region: CASSEVQPSNQPQHF. The CDR3 nucleotides are TGTGCCAGCAGTGAAGTACAGCCTAGCAATCAGCCCCAGCATTTT. J is TRBJ1-5 and V is TRBV6-1, with D uncertain. CDR1 is MNHNS, CDR2 SASEGT, per germline. V lost 1 base and J 0 bases, leaving 7 bases between the germline ends. The CDR3 contains 15 residues.

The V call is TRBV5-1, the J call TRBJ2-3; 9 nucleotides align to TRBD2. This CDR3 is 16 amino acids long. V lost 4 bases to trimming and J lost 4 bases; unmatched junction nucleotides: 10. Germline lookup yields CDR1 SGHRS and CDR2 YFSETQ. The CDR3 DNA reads TGCGCCAGCAGCCCAGGGACTAGCAGGGTTTCAGATACGCAGTATTTT. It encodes CASSPGTSRVSDTQYF.

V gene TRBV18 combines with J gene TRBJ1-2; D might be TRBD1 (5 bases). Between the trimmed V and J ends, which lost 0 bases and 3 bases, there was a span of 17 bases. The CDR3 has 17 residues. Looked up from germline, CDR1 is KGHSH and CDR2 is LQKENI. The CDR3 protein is CASSPPVGTDVYYGYTF. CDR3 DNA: TGTGCCAGCTCACCACCGGTCGGGACTGATGTCTACTATGGCTACACCTTC.

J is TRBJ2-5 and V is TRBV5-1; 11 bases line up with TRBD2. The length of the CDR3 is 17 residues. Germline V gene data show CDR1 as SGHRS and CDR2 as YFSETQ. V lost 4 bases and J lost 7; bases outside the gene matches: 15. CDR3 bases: TGCGCCAGCAGCCTGGAGGTCCTAACTAGCGGGGGCGGGACCCAGTACTTC. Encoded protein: CASSLEVLTSGGGTQYF.

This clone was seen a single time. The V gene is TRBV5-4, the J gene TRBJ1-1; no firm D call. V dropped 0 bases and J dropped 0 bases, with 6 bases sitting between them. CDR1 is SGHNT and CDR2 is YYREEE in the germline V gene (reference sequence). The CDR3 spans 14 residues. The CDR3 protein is CASSLELMNTEAFF. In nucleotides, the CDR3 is TGTGCCAGCAGCTTGGAACTCATGAACACTGAAGCTTTCTTT.

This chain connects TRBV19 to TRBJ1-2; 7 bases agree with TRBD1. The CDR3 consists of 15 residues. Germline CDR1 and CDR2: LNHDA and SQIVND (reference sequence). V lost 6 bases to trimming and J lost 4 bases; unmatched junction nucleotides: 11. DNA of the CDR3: TGTGCCAGTAGCCTATACGACAGGGCGGGCTATGGCTACACCTTC. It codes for CASSLYDRAGYGYTF.

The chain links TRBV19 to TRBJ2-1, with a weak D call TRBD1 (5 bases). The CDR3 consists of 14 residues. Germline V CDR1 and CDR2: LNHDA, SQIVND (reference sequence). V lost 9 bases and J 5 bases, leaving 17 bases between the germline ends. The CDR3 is CASKIGAGDNEQFF. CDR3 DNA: TGTGCCAGCAAGATAGGGGCAGGAGACAATGAGCAGTTCTTC.

The CDR3 region is CASSLATSGSYNEQFF. The CDR3 nucleotides are TGCGCCAGCAGCTTGGCCACTAGCGGGAGTTACAATGAGCAGTTCTTC. This sequence joins TRBV5-1 and TRBJ2-1; 11 bases map to TRBD2. Germline V CDR1 and CDR2: SGHRS, YFSETQ. The CDR3 spans 16 residues. V gave up 0 bases and J gave up 4 bases; unmatched junction bases: 3.

The CDR3 DNA is TGTGCCAGCTCACGGGTTTCGGGCGGAGTGAGCCAAGAGACCCAGTACTTC. This translates into CASSRVSGGVSQETQYF. The chain carries TRBV18 and TRBJ2-5; D gene uncertain. Looked up from germline, CDR1 is KGHSH and CDR2 is LQKENI. The CDR3 loop spans 17 amino acids. Trimming removed 4 bases at V and 1 base at J, with 19 bases between.

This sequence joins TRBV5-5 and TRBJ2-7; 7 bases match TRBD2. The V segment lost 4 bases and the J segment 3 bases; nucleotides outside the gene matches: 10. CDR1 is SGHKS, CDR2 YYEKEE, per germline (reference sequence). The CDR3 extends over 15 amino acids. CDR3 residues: CASSRLAGDIYEQYF. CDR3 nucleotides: TGTGCCAGCAGCCGTCTCGCGGGAGATATCTACGAGCAGTACTTC.

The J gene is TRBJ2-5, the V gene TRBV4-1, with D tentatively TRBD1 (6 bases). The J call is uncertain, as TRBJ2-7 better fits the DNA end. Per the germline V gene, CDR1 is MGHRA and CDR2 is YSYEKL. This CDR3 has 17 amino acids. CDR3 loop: CASSQEPSGDTAYEQYF. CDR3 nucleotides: TGCGCCAGCAGCCAGGAACCCTCCGGGGACACGGCCTACGAGCAGTACTTC.

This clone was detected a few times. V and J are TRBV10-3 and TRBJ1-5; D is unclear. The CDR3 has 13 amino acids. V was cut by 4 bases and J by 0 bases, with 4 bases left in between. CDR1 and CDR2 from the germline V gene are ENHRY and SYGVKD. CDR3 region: CAISVSSNQPQHF. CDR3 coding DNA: TGTGCCATCAGTGTCTCTAGCAATCAGCCCCAGCATTTT.

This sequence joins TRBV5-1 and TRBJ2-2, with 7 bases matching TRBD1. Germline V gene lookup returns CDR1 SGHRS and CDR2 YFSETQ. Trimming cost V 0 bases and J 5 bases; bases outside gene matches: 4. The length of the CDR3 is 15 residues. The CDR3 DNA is TGCGCCAGCAGCTTGGATGACAGGGTGACCGGGGAGCTGTTTTTT. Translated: CASSLDDRVTGELFF.

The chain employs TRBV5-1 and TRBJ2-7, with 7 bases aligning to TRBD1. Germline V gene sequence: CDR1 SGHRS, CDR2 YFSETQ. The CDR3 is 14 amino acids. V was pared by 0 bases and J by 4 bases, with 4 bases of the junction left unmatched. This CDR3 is CASSLVKGAYEQYF. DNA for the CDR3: TGCGCCAGCAGCTTGGTGAAGGGGGCTTACGAGCAGTACTTC.

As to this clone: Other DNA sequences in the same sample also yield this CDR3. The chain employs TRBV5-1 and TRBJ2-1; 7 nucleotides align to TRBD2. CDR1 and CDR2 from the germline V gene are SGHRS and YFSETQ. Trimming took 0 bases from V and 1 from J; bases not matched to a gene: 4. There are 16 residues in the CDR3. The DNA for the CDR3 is TGCGCCAGCAGCTTGGGACTAGCCGTTTCCTACAATGAGCAGTTCTTC. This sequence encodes CASSLGLAVSYNEQFF.

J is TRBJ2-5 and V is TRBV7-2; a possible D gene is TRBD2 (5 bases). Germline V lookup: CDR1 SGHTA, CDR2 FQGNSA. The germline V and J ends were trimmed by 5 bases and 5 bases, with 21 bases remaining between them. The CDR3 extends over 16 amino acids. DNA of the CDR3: TGTGCCAGCAGCCTTAGGGTGAGGGAACCTCCCGAGACCCAGTACTTC. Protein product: CASSLRVREPPETQYF.

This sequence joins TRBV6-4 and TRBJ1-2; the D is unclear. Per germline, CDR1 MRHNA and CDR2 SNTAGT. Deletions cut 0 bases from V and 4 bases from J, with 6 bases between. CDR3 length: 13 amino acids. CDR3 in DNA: TGTGCCAGCAGTGACTCGGGAAGCTATGGCTACACCTTC. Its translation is CASSDSGSYGYTF.

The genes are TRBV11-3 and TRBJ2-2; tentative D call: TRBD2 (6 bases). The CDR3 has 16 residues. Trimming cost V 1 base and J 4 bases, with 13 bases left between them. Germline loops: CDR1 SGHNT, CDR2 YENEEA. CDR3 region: CASSLGGGALTGELFF. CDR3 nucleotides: TGTGCCAGCAGCTTAGGAGGAGGGGCACTCACCGGGGAGCTGTTTTTT. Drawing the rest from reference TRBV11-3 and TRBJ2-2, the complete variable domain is EAGVVQSPRYKIIEKKQPVAFWCNPISGHNTLYWYLQNLGQGPELLIRYENEEAVDDSQLPKDRFSAERLKGVDSTLKIQPAELGDSAVYLCASSLGGGALTGELFFGEGSRLTVL.

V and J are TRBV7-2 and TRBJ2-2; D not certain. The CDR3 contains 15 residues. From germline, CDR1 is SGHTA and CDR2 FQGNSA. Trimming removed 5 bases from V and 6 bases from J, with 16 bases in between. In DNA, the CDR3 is TGTGCCAGCAGCCCATTCATTGGAGTCCCCGGGGAGCTGTTTTTT. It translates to CASSPFIGVPGELFF.

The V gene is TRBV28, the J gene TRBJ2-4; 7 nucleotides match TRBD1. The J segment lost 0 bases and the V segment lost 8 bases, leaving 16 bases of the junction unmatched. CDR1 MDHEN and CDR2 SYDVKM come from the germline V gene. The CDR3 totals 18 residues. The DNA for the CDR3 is TGTGCCAGCGGGTTAATCGGGACAGCCACACGAGCCAAAAACATTCAGTACTTC. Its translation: CASGLIGTATRAKNIQYF.

CDR3 bases: TGTGCCAGCAGCGTAGACTCCGTCCGCTCCGGCACTGAAGCTTTCTTT. It codes for CASSVDSVRSGTEAFF. The gene calls are TRBV9 and TRBJ1-1; D is undetermined. The CDR3 spans 16 residues. Germline CDR1 is SGDLS and CDR2 is YYNGEE. The V gene lost 0 bases and the J gene lost 4 bases, with 16 bases spanning the gap. The full variable domain, with the rest looked up from reference TRBV9 and TRBJ1-1, is DSGVTQTPKHLITATGQRVTLRCSPRSGDLSVYWYQQSLDQGLQFLIQYYNGEERAKGNILERFSAQQFPDLHSELNLSSLELGDSALYFCASSVDSVRSGTEAFFGQGTRLTVV.

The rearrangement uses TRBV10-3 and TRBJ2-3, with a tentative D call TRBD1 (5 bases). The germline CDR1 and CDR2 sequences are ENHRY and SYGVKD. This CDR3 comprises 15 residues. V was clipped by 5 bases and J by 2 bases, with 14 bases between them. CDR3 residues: CAISQGIPPTDTQYF. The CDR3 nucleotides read TGTGCCATCAGTCAGGGTATCCCCCCCACAGATACGCAGTATTTT.

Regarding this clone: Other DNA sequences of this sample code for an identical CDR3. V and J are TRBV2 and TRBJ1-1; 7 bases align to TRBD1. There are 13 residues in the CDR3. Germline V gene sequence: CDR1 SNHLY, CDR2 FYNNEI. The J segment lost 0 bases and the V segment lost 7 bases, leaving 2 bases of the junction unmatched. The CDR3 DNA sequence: TGTGCCAGCAAAGACAGGGTGAACACTGAAGCTTTCTTT. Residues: CASKDRVNTEAFF.

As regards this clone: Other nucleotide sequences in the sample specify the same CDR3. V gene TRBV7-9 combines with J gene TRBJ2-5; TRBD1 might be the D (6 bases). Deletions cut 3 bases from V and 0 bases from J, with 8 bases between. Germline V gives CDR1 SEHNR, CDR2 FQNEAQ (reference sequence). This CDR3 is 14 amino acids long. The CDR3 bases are TGTGCCAGCAGCTTCTACAGGGACCAAGAGACCCAGTACTTC. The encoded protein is CASSFYRDQETQYF.